This T cell receptor beta chain comes out of a study of cytomegalovirus exposure and HLA in healthy donors (dated by TCRdb to 2016 to 2017). Background for the entire study: In an earlier analysis of 587 of the donors, 276 Gb of sequence data and some 100 million unique TCR beta sequences from 180 million or so T cells were reported. About 280 gigabases of sequencing data and 70 million to 100 million unique TCR sequences were included in an early release covering several hundred HLA-typed donors. The genetic ancestry cluster associated with self-reported Caucasian donors included over 80% of the roughly 410 genotyped donors. The study was designed to test whether signatures of past pathogen exposure could be identified by cataloging public T cell receptors. The T cell repertoires of around 730 subjects were profiled by immunosequencing and related to cytomegalovirus serostatus. Along with the approximately 650-subject first cohort, a separate validation cohort of around 120 different subjects was used. The study combined high-throughput TCR immunosequencing, statistical association of individual TCRs with disease status, and machine learning to predict cytomegalovirus infection status. In a later analysis, previously published TCR beta repertoires from several hundred donors were re-analyzed and high-resolution HLA genotyping was added so that TCR occurrence patterns could be studied. Rather than using new phenotypic data, the later analysis identified candidate immune exposures from TCR beta sequences and from how often those sequences occurred across donors. An earlier analysis of approximately 580 of the donors used high-throughput TCR beta sequencing to judge whether each TCR beta V gene segment behaved as functional or pseudogenic. Donor age, sex, ethnicity and CMV serostatus were compiled alongside the repertoire data. A later genetic analysis used genome-wide SNP genotypes for about three fifths of the roughly 700 donors, treating that subset as a discovery cohort. All discovery cohort repertoires had been generated using a single sequencing platform. Class I and class II HLA loci were covered by the typing at four-digit resolution. The number of typed donors differed by locus: 629-630 for A, B, C, DRB1 and DQB1; 500 to 550 for DQA1; 606 for DPA1; and about 450 for DPB1. Because of strong linkage in the cohort, roughly 5 DR-DQ haplotypes were treated as single units for association and clustering. On average, over 200,000 unique TCR beta nucleotide sequences were sequenced per donor among fewer than 500 genotyped donors of the cohort, with around 19% of those sequences being non-productive. Study-wide findings and limitations: The authors suggested that the approach could potentially be extended to other disease states and immunological phenotypes. Compared with equally common non-associated chains, HLA-associated TCR beta chains in a later analysis were more clonally expanded and had lower generation probabilities. The cohort was sequenced for TCR beta chains only, and without alpha or paired-chain data the features that could be detected were limited. Compared with the 666-donor mean, donors in an Asian-associated ancestry cluster had fewer N-insertions in productive TCRs, according to a later genetic analysis. In a later analysis, the rate of TCR association differed among HLA loci, with DRB1 alleles having the most associated TCRs and HLA-C alleles having the fewest. The classifier was reported to diagnose cytomegalovirus status with high specificity and sensitivity in both the original cohort and the validation cohort. Because HLA typing was unavailable for some donors at each locus, only the typed subset was used in association tests. A few of the identified cytomegalovirus-associated TCR beta chains were confirmed in vitro to be specific for cytomegalovirus antigens. In a later analysis, 15,000 to 20,000 TCR beta sequences were associated with specific HLA alleles at a false discovery rate of 0.05. A further reported finding was that TCR beta sequences accurately predicted the HLA-A and HLA-B alleles for most subjects in the first cohort. A total of 150 or so TCR beta chains were listed by the study as associated with cytomegalovirus. A later genetic analysis associated a missense DCLRE1C variant with V-gene and J-gene trimming of TCR beta chains, and an independent cohort replicated the association. For the cohort, immune exposure information was limited to CMV serostatus. A group of highly shared sequence variants was considered likely to be a technical artifact of the sequencing pipeline. The presence/absence analyses assumed that sequencing depth was roughly uniform across donors, and that assumption may not be true. Correlated functional status among segregating V segments might reflect linkage disequilibrium, but an unknown experimental factor could not be ruled out. Most CMV-associated TCR beta chains appeared to be HLA-restricted in a later analysis, and the HLA associations seemed to be driven largely by CMV exposure. Broadly in line with IMGT annotations, most TCR beta V segments showed up in productive rearrangements about 90% or about 30% of the time in an earlier analysis of several hundred of the donors. About 17 rarely observed V segments, including chromosome 9 orphons, were excluded from the earlier analysis of approximately 600 of the donors because counts were too low. In a later analysis, several top co-occurrence clusters were reported to appear linked to parvovirus B19, influenza, CMV and Epstein-Barr virus. Strong co-occurrence of HLA alleles, especially DR and DQ, made assigning TCR associations to individual alleles difficult. Across donors, most TCR sequences were observed very rarely, whereas some public TCRs were present in many individuals. Some IMGT-functional V segments, including TRBV6-2 and TRBV6-3, could not be distinguished by the 87-base-pair reads and were therefore excluded.

The cohort was made up of about 670 healthy bone marrow donors. At the time of sampling, all cohort members were nominally healthy, though unrecorded immune exposures were likely present. The donor tested CMV seropositive, placing the donor among the roughly 270 seropositive members of the cohort. A peripheral blood sample was provided by each donor, and peripheral blood mononuclear cells were used for TCR beta sequencing. The Qiagen DNeasy Blood Extraction Kit was used to extract genomic DNA from the blood cell samples. In the case of this clone: Its antigen is currently not known. The record has no base qualities; no much larger clone is one base away.

The CDR3 measures 15 amino acids from cysteine to phenylalanine. The retained sequence is limited to the CDR3, 45 bases, with the frame set at the first base. Trimming takes 3 bases off V and 5 bases off J; junction bases not matched to a gene: 9. According to the germline V gene, CDR1 reads SGDLS and CDR2 reads YYNGEE. Library method: the immunoSEQ multiplex PCR assay. For the multiplex PCR, a mixture combining 60 forward primers for TCR Vbeta segments and 13 reverse primers for TCR Jbeta segments was used. A multiplex PCR assay on genomic DNA amplified the CDR3 region of rearranged TCR beta genes. On the Illumina HiSeq System, the amplified TCR beta libraries were sequenced as 87-base-pair reads. On the authors' methods: A later analysis counted tens of millions of unique TCR beta chains across the 670 or so repertoires, and around 9.9 million of these chains were shared by at least two donors. Raw reads were error-corrected and collapsed into unique sequences by a nearest-neighbor algorithm in which closely related sequences were merged to remove PCR and sequencing errors. Alignment of CDR3 sequences to IMGT reference sequences was used to assign V, D and J gene segments. For a sequence to be retained, at least a six-nucleotide match to both a V gene segment and a J gene segment was required. A rearrangement was called productive if the CDR3 had no stop codons and remained in frame with V and J, and every other rearrangement was called non-productive. Following IMGT convention, CDR3 was defined as the stretch from the second conserved V-encoded cysteine up to the conserved J-encoded phenylalanine. The earlier analysis of about 620 of the donors excluded sequences that lacked an unambiguous match to a single V gene segment. An earlier analysis of 500 to 700 of the donors classified V segments as functional when productive rearrangements were above 56.7% and as segregating when the standard deviation between donors was above 5%. A statistical classification framework was developed to diagnose cytomegalovirus status using the catalog of TCR beta chain sequences. In a later analysis, V and J genes were assigned by comparing TCR nucleotide sequences against IMGT/GENE-DB human TR gene sequences. The TCRdist pipeline was used in a later analysis to assign CDR3 sequences and most-parsimonious VDJ recombination scenarios. In a later analysis, each TCR beta chain was defined by its CDR3 amino acid sequence together with its V-gene family, and reads without a unique V-gene family were excluded. A later analysis removed several hundred highly shared, low-generation-probability nucleotide sequences to deal with suspected cross-contamination and a sequencing artifact. A later analysis calculated a clonal expansion index for each public chain from normalized within-repertoire ranks of inferred template counts. In a later analysis, generation probabilities were computed using a VDJ recombination model fitted to out-of-frame rearrangements, and the results were checked against IGoR. In a later analysis, hypergeometric tests were used to score TCR-TCR, TCR-HLA and TCR-CMV co-occurrence, with a repertoire-size bias correction applied to TCR pairs. False discovery rates were estimated in a later analysis by permuting HLA or CMV assignments 20 times. In a later analysis, co-occurring TCRs were grouped using DBSCAN, with TCRdist sequence similarity added in when clustering inside HLA-allele-positive subsets. For co-occurrence clustering, repertoires with fewer than 30,000 or more than 120,000 public chains were excluded, along with four or five repertoires with anomalous nucleotide sharing. This immuneACCESS table, as held by TCRdb, lists in-frame sequences with V and J called but not all clones. Of the missing ones, under half trace to an unresolved V gene in checked studies; the others have no known cause. V and J calls and clone size follow that table, whereas D and trimming were derived from the DNA. The sample contains about 160,000 clones, 60% to 75% of them found a single time. Around 3% of the sample is taken by the ten largest.

Sequenced input: PBMCs. The receptor comes from a woman in her 50s in good health and CMV-seropositive. The V gene is TRBV9 and the J gene is TRBJ2-5, and 8 bases in between align with TRBD1. This receptor carries the CDR3 CASSGSQGARETQYF. The sequenced DNA is TGTGCCAGCAGCGGAAGTCAGGGGGCGCGGGAGACCCAGTACTTC.